This T cell receptor (beta chain) was observed in a study of T cells in localized non-small cell lung cancer. Repertoires were generated with immunoSEQ multiplex PCR, while TCRdb's copy carries only in-frame clones and drops some. The sample comprises nearly 15,000 clones, 85% of which are singletons, and roughly 4% rests with the top ten. This CDR3 comprises 11 residues. From germline, CDR1 is GTSNPN and CDR2 SVGIG (reference sequence). The germline V and J ends were trimmed by 0 bases and 5 bases, with 4 bases remaining between them. The clonotype originates from a woman between 40 and 69 years old with stage I lung adenocarcinoma. V and J are TRBV30 and TRBJ1-1; D gene unclear. Sequenced here: peripheral blood, sampled before any cancer treatment. For the CDR3, the DNA is TGTGCCTGGAGTGTCAGTACTGAAGCTTTCTTT. As protein: CAWSVSTEAFF.